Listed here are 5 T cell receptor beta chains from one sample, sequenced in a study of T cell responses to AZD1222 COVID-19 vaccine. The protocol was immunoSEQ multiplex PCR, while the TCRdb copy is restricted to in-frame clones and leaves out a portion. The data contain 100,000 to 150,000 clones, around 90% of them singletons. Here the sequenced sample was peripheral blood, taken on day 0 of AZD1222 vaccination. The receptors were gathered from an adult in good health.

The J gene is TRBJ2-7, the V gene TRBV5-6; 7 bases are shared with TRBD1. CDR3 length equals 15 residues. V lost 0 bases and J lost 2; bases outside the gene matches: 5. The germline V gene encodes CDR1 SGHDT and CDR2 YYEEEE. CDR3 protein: CASSLGQGEAYEQYF. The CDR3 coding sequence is TGTGCCAGCAGCTTGGGCCAGGGGGAAGCCTACGAGCAGTACTTC. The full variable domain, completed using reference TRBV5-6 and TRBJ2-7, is DAGVTQSPTHLIKTRGQQVTLRCSPKSGHDTVSWYQQALGQGPQFIFQYYEEEERQRGNFPDRFSGHQFPNYSSELNVNALLLGDSALYLCASSLGQGEAYEQYFGPGTRLTVT.

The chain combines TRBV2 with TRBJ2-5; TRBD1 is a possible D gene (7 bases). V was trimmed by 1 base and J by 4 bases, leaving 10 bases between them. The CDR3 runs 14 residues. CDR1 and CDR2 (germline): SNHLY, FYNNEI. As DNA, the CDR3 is TGTGCCAGCAGTGAAGGACAGGGAGGAGAGACCCAGTACTTC. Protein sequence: CASSEGQGGETQYF.

The CDR3 region has the DNA TGCGCCAGCAGCCCAGGGAGTCGGGAAGAGACCCAGTACTTC. This gives the protein CASSPGSREETQYF. The genes are TRBV5-1 and TRBJ2-5; D might be TRBD1 or TRBD2, each matching 5 bases. CDR1 is SGHRS and CDR2 is YFSETQ in the germline V gene. The CDR3 totals 14 residues. V gave up 4 bases and J gave up 3 bases, with 13 bases separating them.

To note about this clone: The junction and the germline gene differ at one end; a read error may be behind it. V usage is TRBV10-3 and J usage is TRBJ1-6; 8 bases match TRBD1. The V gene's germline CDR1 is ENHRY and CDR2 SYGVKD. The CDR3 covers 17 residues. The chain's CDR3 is CAIGSAGGSSYNSPLRF. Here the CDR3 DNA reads TGTGCCATCGGATCGGCAGGGGGCTCGTCCTATAATTCACCCCTCCGCTTT.

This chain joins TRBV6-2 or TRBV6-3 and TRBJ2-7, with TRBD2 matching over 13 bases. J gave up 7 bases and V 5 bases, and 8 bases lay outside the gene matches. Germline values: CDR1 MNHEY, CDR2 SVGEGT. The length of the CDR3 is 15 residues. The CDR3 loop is CASSRTSGGLGEQYF. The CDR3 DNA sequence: TGTGCCAGCAGTCGGACTAGCGGGGGCTTAGGGGAGCAGTACTTC.